This passage covers 9 T cell receptor beta chains from one sample sequenced in a study of cytomegalovirus exposure and HLA in healthy donors. Generated by immunoSEQ multiplex PCR, the TCRdb table keeps only in-frame clones and is missing some. The table has some 290,000 clones, approximately 88% seen once. The specimen was PBMCs. The source of these receptors is a man younger than 40 in good health and CMV-seronegative.

The V and J genes are TRBV27 and TRBJ1-5; D perhaps matches TRBD1 (5 bases). This CDR3 comprises 17 residues. Germline CDR1 and CDR2: MNHEY and SMNVEV (reference sequence). Trimming took off 6 bases at V and 0 bases at J, with 18 bases between the two ends. CDR3 in DNA: TGTGCCAGCAGCCCCAGTGTAGGGGACTATAGCAATCAGCCCCAGCATTTT. Encoded protein: CASSPSVGDYSNQPQHF.

The rearrangement links TRBV19 to TRBJ1-5; 9 bases match TRBD1. The CDR3 runs 16 residues. Germline lookup yields CDR1 LNHDA and CDR2 SQIVND (reference sequence). V lost 4 bases, J lost 3 bases, and 7 bases stayed unmatched. CDR3 coding DNA: TGTGCCAGTAGTAAAAACAGGGGGCGAATCAATCAGCCCCAGCATTTT. It encodes CASSKNRGRINQPQHF.

CDR3 residues: CASSGGFTNYGYTF. The CDR3 nucleotides are TGTGCCAGCAGCGGAGGGTTTACTAACTATGGCTACACCTTC. The chain employs TRBV7-9 and TRBJ1-2; D gene unclear. The CDR3 runs 14 residues. The germline V gene has CDR1 SEHNR and CDR2 FQNEAQ (reference sequence). Trimming took off 5 bases at V and 0 bases at J, with 10 bases between the two ends.

The chain joins TRBV5-4 to TRBJ1-2; no clear D. Trimming left V 1 base short and J 12 bases short, with 10 bases between. Germline loops: CDR1 SGHNT, CDR2 YYREEE (reference sequence). The CDR3 is 11 amino acids. This CDR3 is CASSLSSGNTF. The CDR3 DNA reads as TGTGCCAGCAGCTTGAGTTCAGGAAACACCTTC.

This chain joins TRBV13 and TRBJ1-4; D gene ambiguous. CDR3 length: 13 amino acids. Per the germline V gene, CDR1 is PRHDT and CDR2 is FYEKMQ (reference sequence). The V end was cut by 4 bases, the J end by 8 bases, with 11 bases between. The CDR3 spells CASSWRSDEKLFF. DNA of the CDR3: TGTGCCAGCAGCTGGAGGTCTGACGAAAAACTGTTTTTT.

This clone was detected only a few times. The chain uses TRBV6-6 and TRBJ1-5; a weak D match, TRBD1 (5 bases). The V end lost 5 bases, the J end lost 7 bases, and 15 bases lay between the germline ends. The CDR3 has 14 amino acids. CDR1 is MNHNY, CDR2 SVGAGI, per germline (reference sequence). This chain's CDR3 is CASSARQGLQPQHF. Written as DNA, the CDR3 is TGTGCCAGCAGTGCGAGGCAGGGTTTACAGCCCCAGCATTTT.

The chain employs TRBV19 and TRBJ2-2, with D possibly TRBD1 on 6 matching bases. This CDR3 is built from 14 residues. Trimming stripped 5 bases from V and 6 bases from J, with 13 bases between. The germline V gene encodes CDR1 LNHDA and CDR2 SQIVND (reference sequence). The CDR3 reads CASSLTAGAGELFF. DNA of the CDR3: TGTGCCAGTAGTCTCACAGCAGGGGCCGGGGAGCTGTTTTTT.

This clone was counted a few times. The CDR3 nucleotides are TGTGCCAGTAGCCCGGGACAGGGCCTAAGGCTGTTTTTT. Encoded protein: CASSPGQGLRLFF. The chain carries TRBV19 and TRBJ1-4, with TRBD1 identical over 9 bases. The germline V gene encodes CDR1 LNHDA and CDR2 SQIVND (reference sequence). The CDR3 loop spans 13 amino acids. V lost 6 bases and J lost 14; bases outside the gene matches: 10.

V and J are TRBV25-1 and TRBJ2-7; 10 bases match TRBD1. Trimming removed 6 bases from V and 3 bases from J; junction bases left unmatched: 2. The CDR3 extends over 13 amino acids. The germline V gene has CDR1 MGHDK and CDR2 SYGVNS. CDR3 residues: CASRGQGLYEQYF. CDR3 nucleotide sequence: TGTGCCAGCAGGGGACAGGGGCTCTACGAGCAGTACTTC.